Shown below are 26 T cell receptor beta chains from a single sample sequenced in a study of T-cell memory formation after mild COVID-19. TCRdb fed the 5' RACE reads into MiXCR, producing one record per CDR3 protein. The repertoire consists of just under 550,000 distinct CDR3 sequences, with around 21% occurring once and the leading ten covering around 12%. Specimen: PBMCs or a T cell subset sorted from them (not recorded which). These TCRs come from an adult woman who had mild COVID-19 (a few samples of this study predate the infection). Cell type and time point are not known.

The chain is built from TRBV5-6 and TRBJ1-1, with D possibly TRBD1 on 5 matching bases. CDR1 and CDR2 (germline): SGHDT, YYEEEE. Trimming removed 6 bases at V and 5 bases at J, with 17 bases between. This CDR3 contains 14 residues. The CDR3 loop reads CASTTMGGGTEAFF. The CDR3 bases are TGTGCCAGCACCACCATGGGGGGAGGAACTGAAGCTTTCTTT.

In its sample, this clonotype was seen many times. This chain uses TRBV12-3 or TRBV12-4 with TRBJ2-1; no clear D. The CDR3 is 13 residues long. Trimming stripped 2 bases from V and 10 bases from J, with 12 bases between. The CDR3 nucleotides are TGTGCCAGCAGTTTAAGACAATTCACAGAGCAGTTCTTC. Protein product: CASSLRQFTEQFF.

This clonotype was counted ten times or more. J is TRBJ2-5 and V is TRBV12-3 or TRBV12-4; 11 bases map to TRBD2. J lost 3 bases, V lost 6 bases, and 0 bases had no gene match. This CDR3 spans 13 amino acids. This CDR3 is CASRTSGKETQYF. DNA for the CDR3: TGTGCCAGCAGGACTAGCGGGAAAGAGACCCAGTACTTC.

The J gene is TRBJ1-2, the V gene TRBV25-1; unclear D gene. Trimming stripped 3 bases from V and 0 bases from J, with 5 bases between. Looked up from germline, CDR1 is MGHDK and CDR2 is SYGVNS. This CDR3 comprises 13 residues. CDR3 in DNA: TGTGCCAGCAGTGATGAAGCTAACTATGGCTACACCTTC. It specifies CASSDEANYGYTF.

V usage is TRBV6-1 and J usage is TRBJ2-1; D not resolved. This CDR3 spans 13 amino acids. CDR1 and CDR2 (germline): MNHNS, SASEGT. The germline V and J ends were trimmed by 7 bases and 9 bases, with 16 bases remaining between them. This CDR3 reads CASIGRPDGEQFF. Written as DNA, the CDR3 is TGTGCCAGCATCGGACGGCCCGATGGTGAGCAGTTCTTC.

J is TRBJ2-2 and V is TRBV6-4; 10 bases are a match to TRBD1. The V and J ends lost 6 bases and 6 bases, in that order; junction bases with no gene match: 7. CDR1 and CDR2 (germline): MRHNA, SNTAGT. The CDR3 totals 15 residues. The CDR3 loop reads CASRGTGAFAGELFF. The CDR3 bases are TGTGCCAGCAGAGGGACAGGGGCTTTTGCCGGGGAGCTGTTTTTT.

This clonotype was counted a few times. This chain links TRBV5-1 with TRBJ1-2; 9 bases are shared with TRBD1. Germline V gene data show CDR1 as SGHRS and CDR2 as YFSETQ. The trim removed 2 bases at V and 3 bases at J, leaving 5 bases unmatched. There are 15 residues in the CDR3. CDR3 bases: TGCGCCAGCAGCTTAGGGACAGGGTCTGACTATGGCTACACCTTC. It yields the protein CASSLGTGSDYGYTF.

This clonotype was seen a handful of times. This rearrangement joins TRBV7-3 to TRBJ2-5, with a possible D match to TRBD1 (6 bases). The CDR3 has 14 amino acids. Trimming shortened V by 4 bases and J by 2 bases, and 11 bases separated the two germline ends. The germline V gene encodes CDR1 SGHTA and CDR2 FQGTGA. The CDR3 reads CASSSYGQQETQYF. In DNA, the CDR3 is TGTGCCAGCAGCTCCTACGGACAGCAAGAGACCCAGTACTTC.

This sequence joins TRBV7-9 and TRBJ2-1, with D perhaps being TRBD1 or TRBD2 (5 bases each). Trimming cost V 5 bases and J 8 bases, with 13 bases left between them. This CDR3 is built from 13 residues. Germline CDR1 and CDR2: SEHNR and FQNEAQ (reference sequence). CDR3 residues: CASSPTWGYEQFF. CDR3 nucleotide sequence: TGTGCCAGCAGCCCCACGTGGGGGTATGAGCAGTTCTTC.

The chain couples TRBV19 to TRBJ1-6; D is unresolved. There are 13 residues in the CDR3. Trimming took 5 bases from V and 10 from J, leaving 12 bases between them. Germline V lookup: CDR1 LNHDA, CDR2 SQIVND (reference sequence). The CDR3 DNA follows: TGTGCCAGTAGTGGTAGACCCGGATCACCCCTCCACTTT. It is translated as CASSGRPGSPLHF.

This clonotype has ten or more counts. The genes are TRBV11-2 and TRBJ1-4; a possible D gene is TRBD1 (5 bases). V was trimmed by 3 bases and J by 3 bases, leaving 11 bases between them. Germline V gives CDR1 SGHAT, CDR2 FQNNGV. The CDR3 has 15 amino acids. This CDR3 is CASSLGVAPNEKLFF. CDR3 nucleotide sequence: TGTGCCAGCAGCTTGGGGGTCGCCCCTAATGAAAAACTGTTTTTT.

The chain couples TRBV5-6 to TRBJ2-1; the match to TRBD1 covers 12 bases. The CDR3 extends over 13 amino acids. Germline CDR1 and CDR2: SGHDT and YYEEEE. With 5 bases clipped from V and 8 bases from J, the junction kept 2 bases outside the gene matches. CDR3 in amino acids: CASRGTGGHEQFF. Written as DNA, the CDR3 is TGTGCCAGCAGGGGGACAGGGGGCCATGAGCAGTTCTTC.

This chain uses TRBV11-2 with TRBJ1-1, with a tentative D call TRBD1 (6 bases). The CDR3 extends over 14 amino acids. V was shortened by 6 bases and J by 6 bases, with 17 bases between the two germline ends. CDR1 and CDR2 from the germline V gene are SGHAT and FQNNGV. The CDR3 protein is CASRSSKAGAEAFF. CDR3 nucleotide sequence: TGTGCCAGCAGATCCTCCAAGGCAGGGGCTGAAGCTTTCTTT.

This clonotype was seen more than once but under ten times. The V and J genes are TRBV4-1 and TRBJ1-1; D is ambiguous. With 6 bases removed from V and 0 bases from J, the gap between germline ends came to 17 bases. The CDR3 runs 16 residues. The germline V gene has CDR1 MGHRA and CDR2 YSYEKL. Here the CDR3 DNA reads TGCGCCAGCAGTCTATCTTTGACGGTTTTGAACACTGAAGCTTTCTTT. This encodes CASSLSLTVLNTEAFF.

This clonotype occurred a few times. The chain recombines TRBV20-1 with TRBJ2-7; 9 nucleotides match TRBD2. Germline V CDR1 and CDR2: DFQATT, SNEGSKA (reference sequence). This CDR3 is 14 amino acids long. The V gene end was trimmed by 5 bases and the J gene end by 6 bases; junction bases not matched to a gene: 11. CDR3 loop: CSASQSGRFSEQYF. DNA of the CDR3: TGCAGTGCTTCCCAAAGCGGGAGGTTTTCCGAGCAGTACTTC.

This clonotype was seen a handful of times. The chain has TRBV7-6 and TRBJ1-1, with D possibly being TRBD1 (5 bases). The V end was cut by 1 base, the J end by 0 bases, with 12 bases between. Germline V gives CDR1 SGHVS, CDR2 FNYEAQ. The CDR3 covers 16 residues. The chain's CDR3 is CASSLEEGPMNTEAFF. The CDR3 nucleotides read TGTGCCAGCAGCTTAGAAGAGGGACCAATGAACACTGAAGCTTTCTTT. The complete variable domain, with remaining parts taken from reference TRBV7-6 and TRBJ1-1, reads GAGVSQSPRYKVTKRGQDVALRCDPISGHVSLYWYRQALGQGPEFLTYFNYEAQQDKSGLPNDRFSAERPEGSISTLTIQRTEQRDSAMYRCASSLEEGPMNTEAFFGQGTRLTVV.

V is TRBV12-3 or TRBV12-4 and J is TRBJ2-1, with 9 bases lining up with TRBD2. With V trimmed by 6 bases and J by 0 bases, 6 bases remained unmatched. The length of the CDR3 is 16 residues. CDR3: CASSPVSGSSYNEQFF. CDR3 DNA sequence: TGTGCCAGCAGCCCCGTTAGCGGGAGCTCCTACAATGAGCAGTTCTTC.

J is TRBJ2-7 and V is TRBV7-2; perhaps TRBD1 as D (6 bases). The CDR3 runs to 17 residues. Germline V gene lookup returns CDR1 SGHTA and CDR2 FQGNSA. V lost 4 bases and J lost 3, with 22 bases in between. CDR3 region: CASSSTRSDREGYEQYF. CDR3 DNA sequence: TGTGCCAGCAGCTCGACTCGTTCGGACAGAGAAGGCTACGAGCAGTACTTC.

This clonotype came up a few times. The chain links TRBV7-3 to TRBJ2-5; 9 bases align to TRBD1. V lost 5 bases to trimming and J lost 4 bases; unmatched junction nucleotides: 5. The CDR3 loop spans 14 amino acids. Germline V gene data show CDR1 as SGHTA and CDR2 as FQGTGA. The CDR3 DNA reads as TGTGCCAGCAGCCGACCGGGACAGGGAGAGACCCAGTACTTC. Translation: CASSRPGQGETQYF.

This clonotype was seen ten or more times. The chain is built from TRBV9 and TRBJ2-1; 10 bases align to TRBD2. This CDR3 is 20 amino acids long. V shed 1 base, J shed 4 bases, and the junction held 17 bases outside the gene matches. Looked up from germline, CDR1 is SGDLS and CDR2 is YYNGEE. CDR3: CASSVTGLAGVGARYNEQFF. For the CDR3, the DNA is TGTGCCAGCAGCGTAACGGGGCTAGCGGGAGTCGGAGCCAGGTACAATGAGCAGTTCTTC.

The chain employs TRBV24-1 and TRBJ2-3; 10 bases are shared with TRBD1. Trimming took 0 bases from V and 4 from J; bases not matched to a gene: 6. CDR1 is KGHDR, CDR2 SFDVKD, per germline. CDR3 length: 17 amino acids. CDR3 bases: TGTGCCACCAGTGATTTGCAGGACAGGGGGAATTCAGATACGCAGTATTTT. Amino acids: CATSDLQDRGNSDTQYF.

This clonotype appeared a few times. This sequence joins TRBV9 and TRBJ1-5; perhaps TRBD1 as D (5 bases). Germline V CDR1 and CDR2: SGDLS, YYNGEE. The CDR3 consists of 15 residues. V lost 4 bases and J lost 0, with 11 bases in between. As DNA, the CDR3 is TGTGCCAGCAGCCAAGGACACAATAGCAATCAGCCCCAGCATTTT. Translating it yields CASSQGHNSNQPQHF.

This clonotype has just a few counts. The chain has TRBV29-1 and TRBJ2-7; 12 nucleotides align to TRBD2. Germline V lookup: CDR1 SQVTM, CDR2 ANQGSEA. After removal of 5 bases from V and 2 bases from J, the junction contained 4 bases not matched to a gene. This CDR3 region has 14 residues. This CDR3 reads CSVRLAGGPYEQYF. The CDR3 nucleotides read TGCAGCGTTCGTCTAGCGGGAGGGCCCTACGAGCAGTACTTC.

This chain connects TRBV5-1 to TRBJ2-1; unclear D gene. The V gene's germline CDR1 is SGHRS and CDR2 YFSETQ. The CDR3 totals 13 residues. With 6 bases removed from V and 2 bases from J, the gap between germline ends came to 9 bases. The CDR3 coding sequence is TGCGCCAGCAAGGACCTCCCCTACAATGAGCAGTTCTTC. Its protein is CASKDLPYNEQFF.

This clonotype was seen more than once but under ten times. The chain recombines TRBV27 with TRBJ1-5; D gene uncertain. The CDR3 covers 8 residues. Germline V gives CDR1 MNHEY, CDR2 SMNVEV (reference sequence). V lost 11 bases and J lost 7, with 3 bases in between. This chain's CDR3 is CAGQPQHF. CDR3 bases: TGTGCCGGCCAGCCCCAGCATTTT.

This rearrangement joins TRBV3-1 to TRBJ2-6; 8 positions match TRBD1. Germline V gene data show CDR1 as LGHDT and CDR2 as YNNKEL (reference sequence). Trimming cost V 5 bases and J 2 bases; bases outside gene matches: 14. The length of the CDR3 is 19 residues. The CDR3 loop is CASSAEPRGPFAGANVLTF. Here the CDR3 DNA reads TGTGCCAGCAGCGCGGAACCCAGGGGGCCGTTTGCTGGGGCCAACGTCCTGACTTTC.